The present T cell receptor beta chain was sequenced within a study of monozygotic twins with cystic fibrosis. About the study: Libraries were built from approximately 3 micrograms of fragmented DNA using approximately 15 PCR cycles.

Study-wide points: Nucleotide-identical clonotype sharing was significantly higher within monozygotic CF twin pairs than between unrelated CF individuals. V usage most resembled the co-twin in 13 of 16 pairs. Median Simpson clonality of roughly 0.01 suggested naive T cells predominated.

This clone has only a few counts. Antigen: not known. The ends were cut back, 2 bases at V and 1 base at J, with 14 bases in the middle. Germline CDR1 is SNHLY and CDR2 is FYNNEI. This CDR3 comprises 16 residues. Measured with immunoSEQ multiplex PCR; TCRdb has only the in-frame clones, and not every one. This sample has 11,000 to 15,000 clones, with around 84% found just once. The chain carries TRBV2 and TRBJ1-1; D is undetermined. This TCR was sampled from a boy younger than 18 with cystic fibrosis. The sequenced material came from blood. This chain's CDR3 is CASSEQRLWGNTEAFF. The CDR3 coding sequence is TGTGCCAGCAGTGAACAGCGTCTGTGGGGGAACACTGAAGCTTTCTTT.